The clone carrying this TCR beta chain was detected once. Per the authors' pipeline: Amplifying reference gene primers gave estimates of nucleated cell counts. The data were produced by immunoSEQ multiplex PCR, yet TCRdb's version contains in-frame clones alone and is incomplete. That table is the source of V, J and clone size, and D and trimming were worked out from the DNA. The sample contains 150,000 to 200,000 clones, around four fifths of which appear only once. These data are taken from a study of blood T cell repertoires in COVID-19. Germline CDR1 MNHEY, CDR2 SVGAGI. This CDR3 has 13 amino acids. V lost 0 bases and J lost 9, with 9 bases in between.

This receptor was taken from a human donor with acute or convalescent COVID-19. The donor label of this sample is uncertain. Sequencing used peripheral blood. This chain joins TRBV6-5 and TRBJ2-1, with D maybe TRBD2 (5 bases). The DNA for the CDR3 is TGTGCCAGCAGTTACTCGGGTGGGAGTGAGCAGTTCTTC. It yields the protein CASSYSGGSEQFF.